This T cell receptor (beta chain) was identified in a study of shared clonotypes between healthy human individuals. Study findings and constraints: The study generally estimated greater richness for naive than memory subsets. Clonotypes that were shared across several donors made up approximately 5% of naive CD4 clonotypes.

Concerning this clone itself: The antigen is undetermined.

Profiled with immunoSEQ multiplex PCR; TCRdb holds only in-frame clones, not every one. The sample has 1,500,000 or so clones; 95% to 97% are singletons. CD45RA+ naive and CD45RA-negative memory subsets were separated from CD4+ cells. This receptor was taken from a man aged 25 to 40 in good health. The sample consisted of naive CD4+ T cells sorted from blood. Subset defined: CD45RA+ positively selected.

CDR3 sequence: CASSLNGAPTDTQYF. Written as DNA, the CDR3 is TGTGCCAGCAGCTTAAACGGGGCCCCCACAGATACGCAGTATTTT. V is TRBV7-7 and J is TRBJ2-3; D is perhaps TRBD1 or TRBD2 (5 bases each). Germline V gene lookup returns CDR1 SSHAT and CDR2 FNYEAQ (reference sequence). The CDR3 has 15 amino acids. V lost 2 bases to trimming and J lost 2 bases, with 11 bases between them.